The clone carrying this T cell receptor beta chain qualifies as medium-sized. Adaptor-ligated barcode primers were used to amplify TRBV12-4/TRBJ1-2 clonotypes. TCRdb called the multiplex PCR reads again in MiXCR, with one record for every CDR3 protein. The data show about 2,500 distinct CDR3 sequences, approximately 5% seen once. This CDR3 spans 13 amino acids. Trimming pared 2 bases from V and 6 bases from J, leaving 10 bases between. The chain has TRBV12-3 or TRBV12-4 and TRBJ1-2; D might be TRBD1 (5 bases). The TCR sequence derives from a female donor with breast cancer. The sequenced sample was naive CD4+ T cells sorted from blood. Specified subset: naive CD4+ T cells, CD4+CD45RA+CD25-. CDR3: CASSLPLRDGYTF. The CDR3 DNA follows: TGTGCCAGCAGTTTACCTCTCAGGGATGGCTACACCTTC.